The 21 T cell receptor beta chains reported below all come from one sample, sequenced in a study of shared clonotypes between healthy human individuals. This table comes from immunoSEQ multiplex PCR, and its TCRdb copy is limited to in-frame clones, with some not included. The table has approximately 2.1 million clones, roughly 93% seen once. Sequencing was done on a sample of naive CD4+ T cells from PBMCs. Indicated subset: CD45RA+ positively selected. These receptors were obtained from a man between 18 and 35 years old in good health. Some clones in this sample may be carry-over from other donors' samples.

V and J are TRBV23-1 and TRBJ1-2, with 10 bases lining up with TRBD1. TRBV23-1 is marked as an open reading frame, function uncertain. The CDR3 is 16 amino acids. With 7 bases clipped from V and 0 bases from J, the junction kept 8 bases outside the gene matches. Here the CDR3 DNA reads TGCGCCAGCAAGGAGGACAGGGGGGAAACTAACTATGGCTACACCTTC. Residues: CASKEDRGETNYGYTF.

On this clone: This CDR3 is also generated by other DNA sequences in the sample. The V gene is TRBV2, the J gene TRBJ1-2, with D uncertain. This CDR3 comprises 12 residues. Per the germline V gene, CDR1 is SNHLY and CDR2 is FYNNEI. Trimming cost V 1 base and J 1 base, with 1 base left between them. The CDR3 region is CASSEGNYGYTF. DNA of the CDR3: TGTGCCAGCAGTGAAGGTAACTATGGCTACACCTTC.

The DNA for the CDR3 is TGTGCCAGTAGTTACAGGGGAGGCGAAAAACTGTTTTTT. Protein: CASSYRGGEKLFF. The V and J genes are TRBV19 and TRBJ1-4; 7 bases align to TRBD1. Trimming removed 5 bases from V and 8 bases from J; junction bases left unmatched: 5. The CDR3 contains 13 residues. Germline lookup yields CDR1 LNHDA and CDR2 SQIVND (reference sequence).

The chain combines TRBV4-2 with TRBJ1-3; no reliable D call. Deletions cut 1 base from V and 3 bases from J, with 13 bases between. This CDR3 contains 16 residues. Germline CDR1 reads LGHNA; CDR2 reads YNFKEQ. The DNA for the CDR3 is TGTGCCAGCAGCCAAGTCTGGGAGGCTCGTGGAAACACCATATATTTT. It yields the protein CASSQVWEARGNTIYF.

In regard to this clone: The sample contains more than one DNA sequence encoding this CDR3. The chain recombines TRBV6-6 with TRBJ2-7; D uncertain. V gave up 1 base and J gave up 2 bases, with 3 bases separating them. Germline V CDR1 and CDR2: MNHNY, SVGAGI (reference sequence). CDR3 size: 12 residues. The CDR3 loop reads CASSYLTYEQYF. CDR3 sequence (DNA): TGTGCCAGCAGTTACTTGACCTACGAGCAGTACTTC.

The chain is built from TRBV12-5 and TRBJ2-1; D call uncertain. Germline V gene sequence: CDR1 LGHNT, CDR2 FRNRAP. Trimming removed 6 bases from V and 8 bases from J, with 8 bases in between. This CDR3 has 11 amino acids. Here the CDR3 DNA reads TGTGCTAGTGGCGTAGATTATGAGCAGTTCTTC. It encodes CASGVDYEQFF.

V is TRBV9 and J is TRBJ2-1; TRBD2 matches at 8 bases. The V segment lost 7 bases and the J segment 5 bases; nucleotides outside the gene matches: 8. CDR1 and CDR2 (germline): SGDLS, YYNGEE. The CDR3 length is 14 residues. The CDR3 DNA follows: TGTGCCAGCGGACGTAGCGGGAAAAACAATGAGCAGTTCTTC. It yields the protein CASGRSGKNNEQFF. Full variable domain (rest looked up from reference TRBV9 and TRBJ2-1): DSGVTQTPKHLITATGQRVTLRCSPRSGDLSVYWYQQSLDQGLQFLIQYYNGEERAKGNILERFSAQQFPDLHSELNLSSLELGDSALYFCASGRSGKNNEQFFGPGTRLTVL.

The chain is built from TRBV7-9 and TRBJ1-1; TRBD1 matches 9 bases. The germline gives CDR1 SEHNR, CDR2 FQNEAQ (reference sequence). The CDR3 length is 12 residues. The J segment lost 10 bases and the V segment lost 7 bases, leaving 7 bases of the junction unmatched. CDR3 DNA sequence: TGTGCCAGCACCCGGACAGGGGAGGCAGCTTTCTTT. It is translated as CASTRTGEAAFF.

The CDR3 DNA is TGTGCCAGCAGCTACGAGCCCAGCGGCTCCTACGAGCAGTACTTC. Residues: CASSYEPSGSYEQYF. The chain is built from TRBV9 and TRBJ2-7; the D gene is possibly TRBD2 (5 bases). CDR1 and CDR2 (germline): SGDLS, YYNGEE. Trimming removed 4 bases at V and 0 bases at J, with 14 bases between. There are 15 residues in the CDR3.

This clone was recorded once. The chain joins TRBV29-1 to TRBJ2-1; 10 bases are shared with TRBD1. With 7 bases clipped from V and 6 bases from J, the junction kept 9 bases outside the gene matches. The germline V gene encodes CDR1 SQVTM and CDR2 ANQGSEA. The CDR3 has 14 amino acids. This CDR3 reads CSAGDRGRGNEQFF. The CDR3 nucleotides read TGCAGCGCCGGGGACAGGGGAAGGGGCAATGAGCAGTTCTTC.

Concerning this clone: This CDR3 is also generated by other DNA sequences in the sample. This chain joins TRBV7-2 and TRBJ1-2; TRBD1 agrees at 7 bases. With V trimmed by 5 bases and J by 4 bases, 10 bases remained unmatched. Germline lookup yields CDR1 SGHTA and CDR2 FQGNSA. The CDR3 is 15 residues long. The CDR3 nucleotides read TGTGCCAGCAGCCTGTCCCGGGACAGCCTCTATGGCTACACCTTC. This translates into CASSLSRDSLYGYTF.

The V gene is TRBV4-1, the J gene TRBJ2-7; TRBD2 matches 8 bases. CDR3 size: 14 residues. The V gene's germline CDR1 is MGHRA and CDR2 YSYEKL. Trimming took 2 bases from V and 4 from J; bases not matched to a gene: 4. CDR3 sequence (DNA): TGCGCCAGCAGCCAACCGGGACTAGAATACGAGCAGTACTTC. This codes for CASSQPGLEYEQYF.

The J gene is TRBJ2-7, the V gene TRBV5-1; D call uncertain. Germline CDR1 is SGHRS and CDR2 is YFSETQ. V was pared by 0 bases and J by 0 bases, with 10 bases between. The CDR3 loop spans 15 amino acids. The CDR3 loop reads CASSLEVLSSYEQYF. CDR3 sequence (DNA): TGCGCCAGCAGCTTGGAAGTCCTGAGCTCCTACGAGCAGTACTTC.

The genes are TRBV4-3 and TRBJ2-3, with a tentative D call TRBD2 (6 bases). V was clipped by 6 bases and J by 4 bases, with 17 bases between them. Per the germline V gene, CDR1 is LGHNA and CDR2 is YSLEER. The CDR3 covers 15 residues. CDR3 protein: CASSYLGGRADTQYF. The CDR3 coding sequence is TGCGCCAGCAGTTACCTGGGGGGTAGGGCAGATACGCAGTATTTT.

The chain couples TRBV11-2 to TRBJ2-5; 7 bases match TRBD1. The J call may not be correct, given that the DNA end is closer to TRBJ2-7. CDR3 size: 18 residues. CDR1 is SGHAT and CDR2 is FQNNGV in the germline V gene. CDR3 in amino acids: CASSTHGLRDRLPYEQYF. DNA for the CDR3: TGTGCCAGCAGCACGCACGGGCTCCGGGACAGACTACCCTACGAGCAGTACTTC.

The J gene is TRBJ2-3, the V gene TRBV5-6; possible D gene TRBD2, 5 bases. CDR3 length: 18 residues. Trimming cost V 5 bases and J 2 bases, with 24 bases left between them. Germline CDR1 and CDR2: SGHDT and YYEEEE. The CDR3 nucleotides are TGTGCCAGCAGATATGGCCCCCATCGCCGGGGTCTCACAGATACGCAGTATTTT. Protein sequence: CASRYGPHRRGLTDTQYF.

The genes are TRBV7-3 and TRBJ2-1; 7 positions match TRBD1. The J segment lost 5 bases and the V segment lost 0 bases, leaving 4 bases of the junction unmatched. The length of the CDR3 is 15 residues. In germline, CDR1 is SGHTA, CDR2 FQGTGA. The CDR3 sequence: CASSLTRDSHNEQFF. Written as DNA, the CDR3 is TGTGCCAGCAGCTTAACGAGGGACAGCCACAATGAGCAGTTCTTC.

The V and J genes are TRBV10-2 and TRBJ1-2, with TRBD1 identical over 7 bases. This CDR3 contains 17 residues. Germline V CDR1 and CDR2: WSHSY, SAAADI. V was clipped by 3 bases and J by 8 bases; unmatched bases: 18. The DNA for the CDR3 is TGCGCCAGCAGTGATCCGGGACAGCGGGTAGGCTATACAGGCTACACCTTC. Encoded protein: CASSDPGQRVGYTGYTF.

This chain's CDR3 is CASSIPGVEAFF. The CDR3 DNA reads as TGTGCCAGTAGTATTCCTGGGGTAGAAGCTTTCTTT. The chain is built from TRBV19 and TRBJ1-1; D gene uncertain. The CDR3 loop spans 12 amino acids. Trimming removed 3 bases from V and 8 bases from J, with 10 bases in between. The germline CDR1 and CDR2 sequences are LNHDA and SQIVND (reference sequence).

J is TRBJ2-2 and V is TRBV29-1; TRBD2 might be the D (6 bases). The CDR3 runs to 14 residues. Germline CDR1 and CDR2: SQVTM and ANQGSEA. V was clipped by 4 bases and J by 3 bases, with 12 bases between them. The CDR3 coding sequence is TGCAGCGTTGGGGTTCGCGGGGACACCGGGGAGCTGTTTTTT. Amino acids: CSVGVRGDTGELFF.

The rearrangement joins TRBV5-1 to TRBJ1-2; a possible D gene is TRBD1 (6 bases). Trimming removed 0 bases from V and 8 bases from J, with 20 bases in between. This CDR3 is built from 16 residues. CDR1 and CDR2 (germline): SGHRS, YFSETQ. Here the CDR3 DNA reads TGCGCCAGCAGCTTGGCTACCGGGGGCGCCCTAGGAGGCTACACCTTC. Translated: CASSLATGGALGGYTF.